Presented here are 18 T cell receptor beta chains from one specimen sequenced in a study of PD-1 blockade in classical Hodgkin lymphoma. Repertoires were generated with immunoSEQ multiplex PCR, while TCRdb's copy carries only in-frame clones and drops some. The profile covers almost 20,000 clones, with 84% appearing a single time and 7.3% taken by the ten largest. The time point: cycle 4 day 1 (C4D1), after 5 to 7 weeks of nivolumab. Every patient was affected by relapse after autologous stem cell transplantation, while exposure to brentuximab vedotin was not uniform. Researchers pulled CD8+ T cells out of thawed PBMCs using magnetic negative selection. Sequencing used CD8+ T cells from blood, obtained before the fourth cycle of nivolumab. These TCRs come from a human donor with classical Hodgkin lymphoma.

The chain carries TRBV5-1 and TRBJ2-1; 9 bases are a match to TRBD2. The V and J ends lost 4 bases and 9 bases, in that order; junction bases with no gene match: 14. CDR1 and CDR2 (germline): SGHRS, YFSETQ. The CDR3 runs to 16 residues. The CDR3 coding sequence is TGCGCCAGCAGCCCACCGCTTAGCGGGGGACGGGGTGAGCAGTTCTTC. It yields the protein CASSPPLSGGRGEQFF.

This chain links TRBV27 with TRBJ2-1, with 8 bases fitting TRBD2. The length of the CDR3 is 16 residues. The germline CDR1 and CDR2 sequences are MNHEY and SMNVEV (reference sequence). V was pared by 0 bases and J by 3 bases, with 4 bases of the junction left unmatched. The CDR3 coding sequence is TGTGCCAGCAGTTTATCGGCGGGGGGCCTCTACAATGAGCAGTTCTTC. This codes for CASSLSAGGLYNEQFF.

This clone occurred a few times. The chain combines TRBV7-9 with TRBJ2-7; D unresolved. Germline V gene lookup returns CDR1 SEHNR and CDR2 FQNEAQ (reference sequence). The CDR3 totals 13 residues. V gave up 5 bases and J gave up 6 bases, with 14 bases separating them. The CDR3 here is CASSPAGGIEQYF. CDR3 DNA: TGTGCCAGCAGCCCCGCCGGTGGAATCGAGCAGTACTTC.

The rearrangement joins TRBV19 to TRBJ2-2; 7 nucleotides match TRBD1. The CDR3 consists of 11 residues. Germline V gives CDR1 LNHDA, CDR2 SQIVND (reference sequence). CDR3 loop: CATGVFGELFF. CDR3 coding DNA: TGTGCTACAGGGGTTTTTGGGGAGCTGTTTTTT.

The CDR3, as DNA: TGTGCCAGCAGCCAAGGGGGAGATACGCAGTATTTT. Its translation: CASSQGGDTQYF. This chain uses TRBV28 with TRBJ2-3; weak D call: TRBD1 (6 bases). Germline CDR1 reads MDHEN; CDR2 reads SYDVKM. V lost 6 bases and J lost 5, with 9 bases in between. The CDR3 length is 12 residues.

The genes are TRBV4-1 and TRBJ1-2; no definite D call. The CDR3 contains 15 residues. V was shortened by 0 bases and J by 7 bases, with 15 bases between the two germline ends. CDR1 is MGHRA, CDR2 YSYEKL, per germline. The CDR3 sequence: CASSQDGDPGFGYTF. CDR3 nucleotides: TGCGCCAGCAGCCAAGATGGAGATCCGGGTTTTGGCTACACCTTC.

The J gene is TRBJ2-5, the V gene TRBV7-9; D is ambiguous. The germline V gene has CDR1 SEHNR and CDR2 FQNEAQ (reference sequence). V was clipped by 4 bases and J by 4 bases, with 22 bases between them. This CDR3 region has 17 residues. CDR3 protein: CASSSVENGSRGETQYF. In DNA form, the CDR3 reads TGTGCCAGCAGCTCTGTAGAGAACGGGTCACGAGGAGAGACCCAGTACTTC.

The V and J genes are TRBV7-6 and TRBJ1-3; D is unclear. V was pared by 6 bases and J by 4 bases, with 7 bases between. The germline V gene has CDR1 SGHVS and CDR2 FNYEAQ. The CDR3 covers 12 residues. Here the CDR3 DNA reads TGTGCCAGCAGTCCTGGGGGAAACACCATATATTTT. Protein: CASSPGGNTIYF.

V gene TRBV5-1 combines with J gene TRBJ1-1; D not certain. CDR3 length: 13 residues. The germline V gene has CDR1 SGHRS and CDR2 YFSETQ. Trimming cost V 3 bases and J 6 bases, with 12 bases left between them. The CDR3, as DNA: TGCGCCAGCAGCTCCCGAAGATCTCCTGAAGCTTTCTTT. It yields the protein CASSSRRSPEAFF.

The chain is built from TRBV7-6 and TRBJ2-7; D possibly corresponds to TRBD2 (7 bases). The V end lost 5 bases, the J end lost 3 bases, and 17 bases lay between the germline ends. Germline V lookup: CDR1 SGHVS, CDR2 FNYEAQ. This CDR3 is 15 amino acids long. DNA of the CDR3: TGTGCCAGCAGCCCGGGTGGGGGGGCGTACTACGAGCAGTACTTC. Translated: CASSPGGGAYYEQYF.

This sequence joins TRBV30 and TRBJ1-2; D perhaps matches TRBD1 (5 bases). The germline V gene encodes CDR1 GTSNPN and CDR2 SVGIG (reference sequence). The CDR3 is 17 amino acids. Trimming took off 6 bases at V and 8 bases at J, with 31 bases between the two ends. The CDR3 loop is CACPPSGTARAQGGYTF. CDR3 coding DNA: TGTGCCTGCCCTCCCTCCGGGACGGCTAGGGCCCAAGGGGGCTACACCTTC.

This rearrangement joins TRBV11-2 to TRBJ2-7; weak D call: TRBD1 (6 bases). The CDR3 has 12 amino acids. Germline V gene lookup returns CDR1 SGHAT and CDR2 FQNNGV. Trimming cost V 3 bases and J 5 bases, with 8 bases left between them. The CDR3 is CASSFTGNEQYF. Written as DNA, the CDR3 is TGTGCCAGCAGCTTTACAGGGAACGAGCAGTACTTC.

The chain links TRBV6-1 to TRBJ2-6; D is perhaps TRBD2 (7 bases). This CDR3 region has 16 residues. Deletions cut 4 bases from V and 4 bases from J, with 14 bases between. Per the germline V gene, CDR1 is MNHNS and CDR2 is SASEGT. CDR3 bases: TGTGCCAGCAGTGGGGGAGGGGGGAACGGGGCCAACGTCCTGACTTTC. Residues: CASSGGGGNGANVLTF.

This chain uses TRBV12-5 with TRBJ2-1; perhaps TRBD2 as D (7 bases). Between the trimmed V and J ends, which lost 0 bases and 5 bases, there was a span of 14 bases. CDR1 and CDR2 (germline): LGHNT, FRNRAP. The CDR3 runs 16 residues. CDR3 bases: TGTGCTAGTGGTTTGGTACTGGCGGGGGCAAACAATGAGCAGTTCTTC. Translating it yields CASGLVLAGANNEQFF. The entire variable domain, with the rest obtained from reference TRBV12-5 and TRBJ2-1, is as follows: DARVTQTPRHKVTEMGQEVTMRCQPILGHNTVFWYRQTMMQGLELLAYFRNRAPLDDSGMPKDRFSAEMPDATLATLKIQPSEPRDSAVYFCASGLVLAGANNEQFFGPGTRLTVL.

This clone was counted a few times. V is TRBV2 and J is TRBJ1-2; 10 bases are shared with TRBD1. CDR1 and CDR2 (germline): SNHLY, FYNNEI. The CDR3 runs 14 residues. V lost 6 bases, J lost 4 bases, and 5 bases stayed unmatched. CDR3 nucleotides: TGTGCCAGCAGGGCCGGGACAGGGGCCTATGGCTACACCTTC. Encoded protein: CASRAGTGAYGYTF.

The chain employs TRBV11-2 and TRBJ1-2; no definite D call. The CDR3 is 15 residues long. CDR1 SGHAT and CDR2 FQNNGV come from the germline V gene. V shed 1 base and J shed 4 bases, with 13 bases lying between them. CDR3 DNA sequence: TGTGCCAGCAGCTTAGGTCCGGACTCCTTCTATGGCTACACCTTC. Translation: CASSLGPDSFYGYTF.

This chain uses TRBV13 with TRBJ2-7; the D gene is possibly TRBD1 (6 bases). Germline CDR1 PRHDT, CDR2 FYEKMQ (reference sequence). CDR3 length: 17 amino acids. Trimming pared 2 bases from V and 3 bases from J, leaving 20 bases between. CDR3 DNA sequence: TGTGCCAGCAGCTTATATGCCCCGGACAGATTTGACTACGAGCAGTACTTC. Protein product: CASSLYAPDRFDYEQYF.

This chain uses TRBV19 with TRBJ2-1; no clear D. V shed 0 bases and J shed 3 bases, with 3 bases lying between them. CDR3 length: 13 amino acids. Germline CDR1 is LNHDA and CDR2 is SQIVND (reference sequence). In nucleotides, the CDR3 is TGTGCCAGTAGTATAGACGGCTACAATGAGCAGTTCTTC. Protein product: CASSIDGYNEQFF.